This section outlines one T cell receptor beta chain sequence together with its context. Its antigen remains unidentified. Some clones are missing from TCRdb's copy, which holds only in-frame ones; the method was immunoSEQ multiplex PCR. The sample shows under 110,000 clones, around 87% of them seen only once. The data are from a study of T cell responses to AZD1222 COVID-19 vaccine. Second-dose groups at about 4 or about 12 weeks were pooled. Study-wide results and limits: CD4 TCRs associated with vaccination spanned spike, dominating at 160-218 and 743-854. Seropositive status at baseline applied to only five to seven AZD1222 recipients. Clonal diversity may have been underestimated in mostly white British donors.

The J segment lost 4 bases and the V segment lost 2 bases, leaving 3 bases of the junction unmatched. The CDR3 sequence is 14 residues long. Germline CDR1 MNHNS, CDR2 SASEGT. Sequencing was performed on peripheral blood, taken 28 days after the second AZD1222 dose. The clonotype comes from an adult who received the AZD1222 COVID-19 vaccine. The V call is TRBV6-1, the J call TRBJ1-2, with 8 positions matching TRBD1. DNA for the CDR3: TGTGCCAGCAGTGAAAGGACAGGGACCTATGGCTACACCTTC. It translates to CASSERTGTYGYTF.